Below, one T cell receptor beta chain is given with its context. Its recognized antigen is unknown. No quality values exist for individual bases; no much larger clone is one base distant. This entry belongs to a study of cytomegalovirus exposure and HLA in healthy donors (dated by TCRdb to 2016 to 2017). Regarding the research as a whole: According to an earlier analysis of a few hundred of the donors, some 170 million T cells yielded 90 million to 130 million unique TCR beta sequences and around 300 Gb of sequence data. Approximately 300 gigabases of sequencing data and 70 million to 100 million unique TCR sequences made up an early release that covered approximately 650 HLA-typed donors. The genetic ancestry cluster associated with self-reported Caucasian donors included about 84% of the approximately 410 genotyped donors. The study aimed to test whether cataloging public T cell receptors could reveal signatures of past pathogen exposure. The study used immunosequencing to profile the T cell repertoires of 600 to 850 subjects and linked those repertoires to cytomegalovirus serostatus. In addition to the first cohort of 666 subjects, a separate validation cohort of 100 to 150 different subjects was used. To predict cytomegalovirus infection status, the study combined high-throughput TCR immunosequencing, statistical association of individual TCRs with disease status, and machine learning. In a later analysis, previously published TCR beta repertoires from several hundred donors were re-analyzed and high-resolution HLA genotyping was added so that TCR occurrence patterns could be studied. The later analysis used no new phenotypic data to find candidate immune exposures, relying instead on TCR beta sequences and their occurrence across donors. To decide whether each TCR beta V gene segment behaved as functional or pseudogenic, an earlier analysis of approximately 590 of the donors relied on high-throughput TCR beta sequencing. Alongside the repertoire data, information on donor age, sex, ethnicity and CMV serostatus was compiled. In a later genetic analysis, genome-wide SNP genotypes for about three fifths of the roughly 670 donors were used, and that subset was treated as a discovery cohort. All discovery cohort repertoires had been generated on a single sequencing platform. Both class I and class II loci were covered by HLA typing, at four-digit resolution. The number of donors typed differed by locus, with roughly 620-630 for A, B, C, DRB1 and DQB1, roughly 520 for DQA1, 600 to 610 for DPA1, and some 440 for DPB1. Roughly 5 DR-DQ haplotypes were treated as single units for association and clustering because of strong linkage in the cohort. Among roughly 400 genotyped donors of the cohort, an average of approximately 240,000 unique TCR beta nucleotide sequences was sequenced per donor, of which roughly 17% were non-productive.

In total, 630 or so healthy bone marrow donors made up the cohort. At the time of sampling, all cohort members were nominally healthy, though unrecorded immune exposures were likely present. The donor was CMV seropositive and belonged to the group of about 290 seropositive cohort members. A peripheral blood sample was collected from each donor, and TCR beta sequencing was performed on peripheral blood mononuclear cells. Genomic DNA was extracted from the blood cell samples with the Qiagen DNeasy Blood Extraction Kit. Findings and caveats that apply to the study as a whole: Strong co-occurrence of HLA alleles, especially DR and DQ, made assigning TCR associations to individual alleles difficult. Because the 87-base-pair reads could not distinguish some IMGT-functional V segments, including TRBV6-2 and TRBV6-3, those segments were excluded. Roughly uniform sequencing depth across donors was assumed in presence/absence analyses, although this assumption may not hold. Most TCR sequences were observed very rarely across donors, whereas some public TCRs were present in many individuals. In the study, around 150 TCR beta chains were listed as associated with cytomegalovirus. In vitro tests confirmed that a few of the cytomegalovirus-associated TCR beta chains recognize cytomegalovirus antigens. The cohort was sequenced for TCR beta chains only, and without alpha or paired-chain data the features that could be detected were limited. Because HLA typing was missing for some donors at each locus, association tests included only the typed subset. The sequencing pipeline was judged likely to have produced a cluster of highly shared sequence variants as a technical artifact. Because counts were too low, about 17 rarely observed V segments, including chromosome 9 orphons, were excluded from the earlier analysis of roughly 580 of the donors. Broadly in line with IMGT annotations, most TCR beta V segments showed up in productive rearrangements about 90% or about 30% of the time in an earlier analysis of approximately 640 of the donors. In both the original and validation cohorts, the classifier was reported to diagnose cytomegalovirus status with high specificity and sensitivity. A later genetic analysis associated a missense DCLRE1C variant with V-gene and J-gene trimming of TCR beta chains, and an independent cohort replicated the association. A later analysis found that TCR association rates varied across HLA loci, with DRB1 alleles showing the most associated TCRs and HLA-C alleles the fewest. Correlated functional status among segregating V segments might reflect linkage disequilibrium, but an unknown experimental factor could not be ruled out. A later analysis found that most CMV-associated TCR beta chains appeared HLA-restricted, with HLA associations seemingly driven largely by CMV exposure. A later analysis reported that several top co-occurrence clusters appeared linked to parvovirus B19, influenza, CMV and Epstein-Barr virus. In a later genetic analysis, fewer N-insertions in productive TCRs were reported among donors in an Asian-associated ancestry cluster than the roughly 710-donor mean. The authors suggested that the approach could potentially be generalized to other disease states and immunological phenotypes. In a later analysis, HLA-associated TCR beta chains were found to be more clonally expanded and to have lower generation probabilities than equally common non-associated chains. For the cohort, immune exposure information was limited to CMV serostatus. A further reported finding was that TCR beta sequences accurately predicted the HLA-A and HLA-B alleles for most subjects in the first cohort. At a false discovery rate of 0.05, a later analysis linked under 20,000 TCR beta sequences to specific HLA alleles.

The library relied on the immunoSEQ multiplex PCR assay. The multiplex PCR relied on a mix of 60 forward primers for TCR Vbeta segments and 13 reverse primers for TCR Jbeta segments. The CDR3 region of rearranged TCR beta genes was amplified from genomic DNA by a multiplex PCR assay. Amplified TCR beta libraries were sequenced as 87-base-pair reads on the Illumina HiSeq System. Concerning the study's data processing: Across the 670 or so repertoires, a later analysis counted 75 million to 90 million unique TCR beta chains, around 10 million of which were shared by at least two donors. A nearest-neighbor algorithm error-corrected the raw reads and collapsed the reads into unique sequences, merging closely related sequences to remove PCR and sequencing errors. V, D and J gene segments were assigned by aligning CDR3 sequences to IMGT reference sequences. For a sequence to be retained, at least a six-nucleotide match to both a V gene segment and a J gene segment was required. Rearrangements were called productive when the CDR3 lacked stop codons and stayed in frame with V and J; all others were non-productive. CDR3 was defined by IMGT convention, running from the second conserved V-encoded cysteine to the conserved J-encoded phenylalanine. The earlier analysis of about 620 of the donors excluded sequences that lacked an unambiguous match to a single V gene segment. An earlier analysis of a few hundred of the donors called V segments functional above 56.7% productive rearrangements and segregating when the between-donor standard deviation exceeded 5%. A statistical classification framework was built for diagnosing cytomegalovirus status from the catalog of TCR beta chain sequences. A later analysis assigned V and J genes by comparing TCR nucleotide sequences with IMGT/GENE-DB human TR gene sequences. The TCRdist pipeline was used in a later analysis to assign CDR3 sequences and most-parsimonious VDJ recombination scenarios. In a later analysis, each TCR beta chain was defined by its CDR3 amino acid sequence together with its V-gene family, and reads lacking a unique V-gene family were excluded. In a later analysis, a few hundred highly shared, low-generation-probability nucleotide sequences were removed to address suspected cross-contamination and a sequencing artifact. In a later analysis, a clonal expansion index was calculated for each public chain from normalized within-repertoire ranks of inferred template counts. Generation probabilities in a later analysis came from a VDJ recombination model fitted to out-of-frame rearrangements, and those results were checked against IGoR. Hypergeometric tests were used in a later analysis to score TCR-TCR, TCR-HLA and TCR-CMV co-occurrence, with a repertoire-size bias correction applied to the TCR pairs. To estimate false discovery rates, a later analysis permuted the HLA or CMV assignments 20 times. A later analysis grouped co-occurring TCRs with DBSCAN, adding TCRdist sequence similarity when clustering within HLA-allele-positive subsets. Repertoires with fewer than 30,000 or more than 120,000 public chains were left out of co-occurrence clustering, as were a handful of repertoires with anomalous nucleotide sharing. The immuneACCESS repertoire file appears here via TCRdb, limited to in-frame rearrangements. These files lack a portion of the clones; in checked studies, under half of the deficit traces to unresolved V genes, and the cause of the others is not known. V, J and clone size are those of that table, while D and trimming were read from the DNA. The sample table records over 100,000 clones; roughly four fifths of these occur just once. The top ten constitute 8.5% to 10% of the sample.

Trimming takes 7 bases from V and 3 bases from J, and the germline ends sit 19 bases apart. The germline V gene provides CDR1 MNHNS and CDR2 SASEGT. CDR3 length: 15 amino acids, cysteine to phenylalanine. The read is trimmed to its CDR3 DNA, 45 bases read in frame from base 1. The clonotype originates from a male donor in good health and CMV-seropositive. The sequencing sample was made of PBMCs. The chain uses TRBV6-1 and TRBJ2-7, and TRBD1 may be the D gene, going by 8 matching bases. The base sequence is TGTGCCAGCAAGATACAGGGGGGGGGAGGCTACGAGCAGTACTTC. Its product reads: CASKIQGGGGYEQYF.